This record covers a single T cell receptor beta chain. CDR1 and CDR2 (germline): LNHDA, SQIVND (reference sequence). J was trimmed by 1 base and V by 1 base; bases with no gene match: 9. This CDR3 region has 17 residues. The record originates from a study of blood T cell repertoires in COVID-19. In the study overall: Sites in the United States, Italy and Spain provided acute and convalescent COVID-19 samples.

Authors' methods: Estimation of nucleated cell counts was performed using reference gene primer amplification. Libraries were prepared by immunoSEQ multiplex PCR; TCRdb keeps only in-frame clonotypes and omits some of them. D and trimming come from the DNA, and the V and J calls and clone size come from that table. The sample records roughly 78,000 clones, around four fifths being singletons. The sequenced sample consisted of peripheral blood. The V call is TRBV19, the J call TRBJ2-7; 8 bases are a match to TRBD1. This sequence originates from a woman over 75 with acute or convalescent COVID-19. The CDR3 sequence is CASSIASGGEPSYEQYF. The CDR3 DNA sequence: TGTGCCAGTAGTATAGCTTCAGGGGGCGAACCTTCCTACGAGCAGTACTTC. The whole variable domain, remainder taken from reference TRBV19 and TRBJ2-7, is DGGITQSPKYLFRKEGQNVTLSCEQNLNHDAMYWYRQDPGQGLRLIYYSQIVNDFQKGDIAEGYSVSREKKESFPLTVTSAQKNPTAFYLCASSIASGGEPSYEQYFGPGTRLTVT.